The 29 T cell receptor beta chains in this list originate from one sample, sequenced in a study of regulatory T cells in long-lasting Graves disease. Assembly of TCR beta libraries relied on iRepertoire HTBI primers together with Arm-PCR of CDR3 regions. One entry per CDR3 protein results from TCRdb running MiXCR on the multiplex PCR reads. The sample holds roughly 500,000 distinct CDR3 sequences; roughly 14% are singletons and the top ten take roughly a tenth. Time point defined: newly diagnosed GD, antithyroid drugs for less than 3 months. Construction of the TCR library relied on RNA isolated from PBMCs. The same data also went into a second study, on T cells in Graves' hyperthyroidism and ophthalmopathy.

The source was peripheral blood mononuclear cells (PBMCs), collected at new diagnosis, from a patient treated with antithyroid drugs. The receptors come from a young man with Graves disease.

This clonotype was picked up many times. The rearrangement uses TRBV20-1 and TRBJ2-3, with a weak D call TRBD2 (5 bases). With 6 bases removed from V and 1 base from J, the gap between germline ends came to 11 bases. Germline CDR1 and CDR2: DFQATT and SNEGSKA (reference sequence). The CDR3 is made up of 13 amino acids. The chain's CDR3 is CSARLRGTDTQYF. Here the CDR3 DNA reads TGCAGTGCCAGACTGCGGGGCACAGATACGCAGTATTTT.

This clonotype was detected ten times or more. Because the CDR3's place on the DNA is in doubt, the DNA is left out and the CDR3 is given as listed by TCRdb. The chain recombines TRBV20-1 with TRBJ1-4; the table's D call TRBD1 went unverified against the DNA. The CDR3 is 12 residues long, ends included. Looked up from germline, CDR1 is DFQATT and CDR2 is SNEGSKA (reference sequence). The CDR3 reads CSILGQADSLFF.

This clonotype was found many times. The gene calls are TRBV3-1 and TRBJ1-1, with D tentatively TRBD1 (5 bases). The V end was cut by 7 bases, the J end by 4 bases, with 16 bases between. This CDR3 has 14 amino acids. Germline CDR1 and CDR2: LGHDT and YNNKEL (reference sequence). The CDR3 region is CASTQGYDGTEAFF. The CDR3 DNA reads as TGTGCCAGCACCCAGGGTTATGATGGCACTGAAGCTTTCTTT. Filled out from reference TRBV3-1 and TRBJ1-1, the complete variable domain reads DTAVSQTPKYLVTQMGNDKSIKCEQNLGHDTMYWYKQDSKKFLKIMFSYNNKELIINETVPNRFSPKSPDKAHLNLHINSLELGDSAVYFCASTQGYDGTEAFFGQGTRLTVV.

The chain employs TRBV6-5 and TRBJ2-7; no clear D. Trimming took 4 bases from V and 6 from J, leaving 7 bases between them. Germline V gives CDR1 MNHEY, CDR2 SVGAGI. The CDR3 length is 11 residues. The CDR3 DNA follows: TGTGCCAGCAGTTTACAGATCGAGCAGTACTTC. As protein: CASSLQIEQYF.

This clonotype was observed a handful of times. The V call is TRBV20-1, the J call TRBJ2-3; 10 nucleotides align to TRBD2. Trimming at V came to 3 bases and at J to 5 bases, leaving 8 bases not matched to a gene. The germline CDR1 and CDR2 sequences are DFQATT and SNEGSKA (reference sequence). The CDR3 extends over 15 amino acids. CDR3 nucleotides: TGCAGTGCTAGGGCTAGCGGGAGAACCGTAGATACGCAGTATTTT. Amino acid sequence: CSARASGRTVDTQYF.

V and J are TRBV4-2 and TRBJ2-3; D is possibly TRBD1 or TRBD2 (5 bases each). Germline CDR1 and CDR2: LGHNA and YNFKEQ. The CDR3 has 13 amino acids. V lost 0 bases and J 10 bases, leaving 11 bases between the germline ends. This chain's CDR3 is CASSQEYQGAQYF. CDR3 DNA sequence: TGTGCCAGCAGCCAAGAGTATCAGGGAGCGCAGTATTTT.

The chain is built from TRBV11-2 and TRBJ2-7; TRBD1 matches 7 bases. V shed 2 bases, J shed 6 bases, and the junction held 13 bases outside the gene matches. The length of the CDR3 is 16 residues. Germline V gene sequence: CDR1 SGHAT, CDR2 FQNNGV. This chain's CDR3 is CASSLILSRTGIEQYF. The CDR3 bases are TGTGCCAGCAGCTTAATTTTATCGCGGACAGGCATCGAGCAGTACTTC. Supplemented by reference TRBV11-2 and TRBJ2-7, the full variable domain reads EAGVAQSPRYKIIEKRQSVAFWCNPISGHATLYWYQQILGQGPKLLIQFQNNGVVDDSQLPKDRFSAERLKGVDSTLKIQPAKLEDSAVYLCASSLILSRTGIEQYFGPGTRLTVT.

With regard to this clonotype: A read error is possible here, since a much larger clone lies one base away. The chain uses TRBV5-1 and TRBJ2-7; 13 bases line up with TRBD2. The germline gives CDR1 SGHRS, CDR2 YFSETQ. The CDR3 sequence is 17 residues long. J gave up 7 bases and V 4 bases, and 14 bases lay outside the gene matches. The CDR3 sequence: CASSKTSGRSSYNEQYF. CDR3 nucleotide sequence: TGCGCCAGCAGCAAGACTAGCGGGAGGTCCTCCTACAATGAGCAGTACTTC.

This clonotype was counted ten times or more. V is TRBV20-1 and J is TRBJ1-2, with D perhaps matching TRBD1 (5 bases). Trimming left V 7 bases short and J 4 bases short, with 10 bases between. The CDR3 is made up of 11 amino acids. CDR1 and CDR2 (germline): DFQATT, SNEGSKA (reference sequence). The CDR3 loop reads CSEGSGYGYTF. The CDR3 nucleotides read TGCAGTGAGGGGTCAGGCTATGGCTACACCTTC.

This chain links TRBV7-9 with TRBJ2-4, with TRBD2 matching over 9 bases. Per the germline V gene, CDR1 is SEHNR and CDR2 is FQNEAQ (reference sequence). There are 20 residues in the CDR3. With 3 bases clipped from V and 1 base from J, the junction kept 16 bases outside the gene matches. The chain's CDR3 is CASSFELSGRRVEAKNIQYF. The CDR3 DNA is TGTGCCAGCAGCTTTGAGCTTAGCGGGAGACGGGTTGAGGCCAAAAACATTCAGTACTTC.

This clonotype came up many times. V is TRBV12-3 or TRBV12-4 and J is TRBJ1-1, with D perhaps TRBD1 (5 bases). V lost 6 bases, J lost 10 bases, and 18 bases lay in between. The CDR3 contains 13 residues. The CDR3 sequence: CASRSTVVMIAFF. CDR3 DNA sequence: TGTGCCAGCAGGTCGACAGTCGTTATGATAGCTTTCTTT.

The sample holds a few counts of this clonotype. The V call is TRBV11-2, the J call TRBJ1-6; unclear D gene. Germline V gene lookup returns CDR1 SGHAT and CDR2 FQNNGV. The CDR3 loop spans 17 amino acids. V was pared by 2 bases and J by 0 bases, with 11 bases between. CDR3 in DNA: TGTGCCAGCAGCTTAAGAGACGGGAGCTCCTATAATTCACCCCTCCACTTT. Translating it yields CASSLRDGSSYNSPLHF. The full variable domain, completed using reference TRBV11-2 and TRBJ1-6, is EAGVAQSPRYKIIEKRQSVAFWCNPISGHATLYWYQQILGQGPKLLIQFQNNGVVDDSQLPKDRFSAERLKGVDSTLKIQPAKLEDSAVYLCASSLRDGSSYNSPLHFGNGTRLTVT.

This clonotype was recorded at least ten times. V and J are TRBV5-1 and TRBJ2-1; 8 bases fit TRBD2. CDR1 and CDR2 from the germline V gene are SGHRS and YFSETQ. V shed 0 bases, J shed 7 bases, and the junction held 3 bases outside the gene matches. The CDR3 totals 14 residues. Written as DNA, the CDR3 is TGCGCCAGCAGCTTGGACGGGAGGGAGAATGAGCAGTTCTTC. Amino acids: CASSLDGRENEQFF. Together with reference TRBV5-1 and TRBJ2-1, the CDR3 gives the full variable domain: KAGVTQTPRYLIKTRGQQVTLSCSPISGHRSVSWYQQTPGQGLQFLFEYFSETQRNKGNFPGRFSGRQFSNSRSEMNVSTLELGDSALYLCASSLDGRENEQFFGPGTRLTVL.

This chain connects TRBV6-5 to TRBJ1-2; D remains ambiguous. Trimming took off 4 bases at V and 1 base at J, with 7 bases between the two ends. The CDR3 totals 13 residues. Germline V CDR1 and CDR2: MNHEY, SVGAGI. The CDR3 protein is CASSSSGNYGYTF. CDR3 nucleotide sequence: TGTGCCAGCAGTTCCAGTGGTAACTATGGCTACACCTTC.

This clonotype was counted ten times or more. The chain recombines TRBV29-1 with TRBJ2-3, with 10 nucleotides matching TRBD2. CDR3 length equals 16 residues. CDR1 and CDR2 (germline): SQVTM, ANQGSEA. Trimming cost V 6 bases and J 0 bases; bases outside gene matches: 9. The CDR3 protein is CSVDGLAEPSTDTQYF. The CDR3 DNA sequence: TGCAGCGTAGACGGACTAGCGGAGCCAAGCACAGATACGCAGTATTTT.

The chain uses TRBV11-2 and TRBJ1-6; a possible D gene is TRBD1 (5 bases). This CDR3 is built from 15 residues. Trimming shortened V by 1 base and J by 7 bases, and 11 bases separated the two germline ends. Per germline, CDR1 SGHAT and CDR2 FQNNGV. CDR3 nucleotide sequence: TGTGCCAGCAGCTTAGGGGGGGAGTGGAATTCACCCCTCCACTTT. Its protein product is CASSLGGEWNSPLHF.

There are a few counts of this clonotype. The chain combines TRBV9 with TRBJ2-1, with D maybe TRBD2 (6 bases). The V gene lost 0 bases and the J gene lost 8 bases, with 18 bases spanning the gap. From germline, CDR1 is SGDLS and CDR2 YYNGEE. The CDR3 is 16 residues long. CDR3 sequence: CASSVAGEAWWDEQFF. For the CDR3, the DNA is TGTGCCAGCAGCGTAGCGGGAGAGGCTTGGTGGGATGAGCAGTTCTTC. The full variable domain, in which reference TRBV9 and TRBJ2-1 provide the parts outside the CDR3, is DSGVTQTPKHLITATGQRVTLRCSPRSGDLSVYWYQQSLDQGLQFLIQYYNGEERAKGNILERFSAQQFPDLHSELNLSSLELGDSALYFCASSVAGEAWWDEQFFGPGTRLTVL.

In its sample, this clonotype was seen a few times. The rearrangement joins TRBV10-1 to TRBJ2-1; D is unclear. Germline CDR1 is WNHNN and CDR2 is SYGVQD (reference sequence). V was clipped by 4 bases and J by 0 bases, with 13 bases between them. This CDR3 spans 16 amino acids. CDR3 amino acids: CASSALHPVSYNEQFF. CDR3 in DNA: TGCGCCAGCAGTGCATTACACCCTGTCTCCTACAATGAGCAGTTCTTC.

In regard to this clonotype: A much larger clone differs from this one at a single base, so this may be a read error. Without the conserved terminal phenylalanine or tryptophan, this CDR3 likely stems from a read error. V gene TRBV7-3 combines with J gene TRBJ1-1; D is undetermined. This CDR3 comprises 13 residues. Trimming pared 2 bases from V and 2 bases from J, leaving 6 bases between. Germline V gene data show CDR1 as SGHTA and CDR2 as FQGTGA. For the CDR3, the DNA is TGTGCCAGCAGCTTAGACCCAAACACTGAAGCTTTCTCT. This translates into CASSLDPNTEAFS.

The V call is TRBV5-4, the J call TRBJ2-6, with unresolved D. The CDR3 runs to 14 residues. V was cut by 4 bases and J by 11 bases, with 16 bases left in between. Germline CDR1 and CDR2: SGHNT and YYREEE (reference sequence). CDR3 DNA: TGTGCCAGCAGCCCAAGTTGGGGTGTCTACGTCCTGACTTTC. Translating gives CASSPSWGVYVLTF.

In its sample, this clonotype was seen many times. In DNA form, the CDR3 reads TGTGCCAGCAGCGACGAGGTAGGGTATGAGCAGTTCTTC. Residues: CASSDEVGYEQFF. The chain combines TRBV2 with TRBJ2-1, with D unclear. Germline V gene data show CDR1 as SNHLY and CDR2 as FYNNEI. This CDR3 is built from 13 residues. V was shortened by 6 bases and J by 8 bases, with 14 bases between the two germline ends.

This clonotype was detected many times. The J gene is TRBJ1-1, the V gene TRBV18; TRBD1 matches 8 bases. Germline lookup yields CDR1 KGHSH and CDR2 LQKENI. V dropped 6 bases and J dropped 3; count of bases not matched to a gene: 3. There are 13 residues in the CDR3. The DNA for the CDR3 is TGTGCCAGCTCGCCGGGACAGGACACTGAAGCTTTCTTT. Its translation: CASSPGQDTEAFF.

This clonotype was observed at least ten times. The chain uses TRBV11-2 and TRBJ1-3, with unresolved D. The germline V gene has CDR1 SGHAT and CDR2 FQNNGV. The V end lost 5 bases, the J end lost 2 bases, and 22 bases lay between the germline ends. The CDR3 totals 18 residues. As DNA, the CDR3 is TGTGCCAGCAGCGCCGGTCTAAGAGCCCCGAGGGCTGGAAACACCATATATTTT. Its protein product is CASSAGLRAPRAGNTIYF. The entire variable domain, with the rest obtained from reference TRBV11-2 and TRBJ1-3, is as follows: EAGVAQSPRYKIIEKRQSVAFWCNPISGHATLYWYQQILGQGPKLLIQFQNNGVVDDSQLPKDRFSAERLKGVDSTLKIQPAKLEDSAVYLCASSAGLRAPRAGNTIYFGEGSWLTVV.

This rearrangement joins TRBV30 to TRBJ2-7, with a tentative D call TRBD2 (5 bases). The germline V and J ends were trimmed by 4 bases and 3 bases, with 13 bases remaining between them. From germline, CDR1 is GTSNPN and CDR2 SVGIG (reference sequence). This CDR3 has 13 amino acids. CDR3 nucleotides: TGTGCCTGGACGCCTCTAGGGAGCTACGAGCAGTACTTC. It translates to CAWTPLGSYEQYF.

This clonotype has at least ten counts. CDR3: CASSPREGGYNEQFF. The CDR3 DNA reads TGTGCCAGCAGTCCTCGAGAGGGAGGGTACAATGAGCAGTTCTTC. V gene TRBV12-3 or TRBV12-4 combines with J gene TRBJ2-1; TRBD2 matches 7 bases. This CDR3 has 15 amino acids. V was clipped by 5 bases and J by 4 bases; unmatched bases: 8.

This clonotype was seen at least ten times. The CDR3 spells CATKREDNEQFF. In DNA, the CDR3 is TGTGCCACCAAGCGGGAGGACAATGAGCAGTTCTTC. The chain employs TRBV18 and TRBJ2-1; 9 nucleotides line up with TRBD2. J lost 5 bases, V lost 10 bases, and 3 bases had no gene match. There are 12 residues in the CDR3. CDR1 is KGHSH and CDR2 is LQKENI in the germline V gene.

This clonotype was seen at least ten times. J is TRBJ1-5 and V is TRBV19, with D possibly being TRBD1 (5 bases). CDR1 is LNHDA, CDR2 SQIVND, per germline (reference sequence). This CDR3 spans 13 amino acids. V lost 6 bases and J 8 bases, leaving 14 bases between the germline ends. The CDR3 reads CASRGAGEEPQHF. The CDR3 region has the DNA TGTGCCAGTAGAGGGGCAGGTGAAGAGCCCCAGCATTTT.

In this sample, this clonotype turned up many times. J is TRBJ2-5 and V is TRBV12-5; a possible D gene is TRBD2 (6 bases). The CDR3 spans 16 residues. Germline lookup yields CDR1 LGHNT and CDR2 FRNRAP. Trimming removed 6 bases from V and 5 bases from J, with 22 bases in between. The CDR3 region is CASGPPFSRGGETQYF. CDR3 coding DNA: TGTGCTAGTGGCCCACCTTTTTCGCGGGGAGGTGAGACCCAGTACTTC.

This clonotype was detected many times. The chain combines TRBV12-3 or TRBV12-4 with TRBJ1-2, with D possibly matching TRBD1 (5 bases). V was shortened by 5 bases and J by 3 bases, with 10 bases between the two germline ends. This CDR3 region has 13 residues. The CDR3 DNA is TGTGCCAGCAGTCCAACAGGTGACTATGGCTACACCTTC. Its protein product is CASSPTGDYGYTF.